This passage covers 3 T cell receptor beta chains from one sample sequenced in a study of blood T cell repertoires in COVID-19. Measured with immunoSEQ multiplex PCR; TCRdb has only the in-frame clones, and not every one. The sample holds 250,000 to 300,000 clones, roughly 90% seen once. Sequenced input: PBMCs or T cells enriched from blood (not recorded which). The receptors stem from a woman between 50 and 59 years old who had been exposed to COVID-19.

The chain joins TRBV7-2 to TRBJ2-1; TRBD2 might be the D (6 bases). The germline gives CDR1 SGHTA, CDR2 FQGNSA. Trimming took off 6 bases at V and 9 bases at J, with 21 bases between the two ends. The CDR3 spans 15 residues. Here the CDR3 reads CASRQTGTPMAEQFF. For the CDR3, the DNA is TGTGCCAGCAGACAAACTGGGACTCCCATGGCTGAGCAGTTCTTC.

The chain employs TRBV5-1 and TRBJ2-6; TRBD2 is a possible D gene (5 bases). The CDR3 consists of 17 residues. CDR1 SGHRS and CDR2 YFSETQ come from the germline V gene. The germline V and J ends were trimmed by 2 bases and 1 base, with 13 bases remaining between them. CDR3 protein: CASSLDPGSSGANVLTF. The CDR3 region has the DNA TGCGCCAGCAGCTTAGATCCGGGGAGTTCTGGGGCCAACGTCCTGACTTTC.

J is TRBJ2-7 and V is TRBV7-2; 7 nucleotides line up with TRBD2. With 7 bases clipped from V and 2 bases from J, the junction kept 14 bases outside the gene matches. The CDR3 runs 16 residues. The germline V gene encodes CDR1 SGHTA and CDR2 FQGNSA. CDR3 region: CASTLLSSGLTYEQYF. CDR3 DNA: TGTGCCAGCACCCTACTATCTAGCGGACTGACCTACGAGCAGTACTTC. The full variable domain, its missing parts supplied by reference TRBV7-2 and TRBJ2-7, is GAGVSQSPSNKVTEKGKDVELRCDPISGHTALYWYRQSLGQGLEFLIYFQGNSAPDKSGLPSDRFSAERTGGSVSTLTIQRTQQEDSAVYLCASTLLSSGLTYEQYFGPGTRLTVT.